Below, 21 T cell receptor beta chains from the same sample are listed, as sequenced in a study of spatial heterogeneity in lung cancer. The time point here: sample taken at primary tumor resection. Unsorted whole RNA of tumor, nontumor lung or frozen PBMC was sequenced. TCRdb re-called the 5' RACE reads with MiXCR, one entry per CDR3 protein. The table lists about 14,000 distinct CDR3 sequences, about 9.5% of them singletons. Source: PBMCs, taken at surgery. These receptors all stem from a male donor with early-stage non-small cell lung cancer.

This clonotype was picked up many times. This chain uses TRBV3-1 with TRBJ2-2, with D perhaps matching TRBD2 (7 bases). Germline loops: CDR1 LGHDT, CDR2 YNNKEL (reference sequence). V was pared by 4 bases and J by 4 bases, with 19 bases between. The CDR3 is 17 residues long. CDR3 nucleotide sequence: TGTGCCAGCAGCCCCCCAAGCGGGACGGGGGCCACCGGGGAGCTGTTTTTT. This sequence encodes CASSPPSGTGATGELFF. The complete variable domain, with remaining parts taken from reference TRBV3-1 and TRBJ2-2, reads DTAVSQTPKYLVTQMGNDKSIKCEQNLGHDTMYWYKQDSKKFLKIMFSYNNKELIINETVPNRFSPKSPDKAHLNLHINSLELGDSAVYFCASSPPSGTGATGELFFGEGSRLTVL.

In this sample, this clonotype turned up many times. This sequence joins TRBV7-9 and TRBJ2-2; D gene unclear. CDR1 and CDR2 (germline): SEHNR, FQNEAQ (reference sequence). The ends were cut back, 1 base at V and 7 bases at J, with 13 bases in the middle. The CDR3 length is 15 residues. The CDR3 DNA follows: TGTGCCAGCAGCTTAGAAATTCTCCTGATCGGGGAGCTGTTTTTT. As protein: CASSLEILLIGELFF.

There are many counts of this clonotype. The CDR3, as DNA: TGTGCCAGCAGCCTGACAAGGGGGATAATTGACGAGCAGTACTTC. This sequence encodes CASSLTRGIIDEQYF. The V gene is TRBV27, the J gene TRBJ2-7, with D possibly matching TRBD1 (6 bases). Between the trimmed V and J ends, which lost 6 bases and 5 bases, there was a span of 20 bases. The germline V gene has CDR1 MNHEY and CDR2 SMNVEV (reference sequence). This CDR3 comprises 15 residues.

The J gene is TRBJ2-2, the V gene TRBV5-1; D gene ambiguous. The CDR3 consists of 14 residues. V was pared by 0 bases and J by 1 base, with 4 bases between. Looked up from germline, CDR1 is SGHRS and CDR2 is YFSETQ. The CDR3 here is CASSLDRNTGELFF. The CDR3 region has the DNA TGCGCCAGCAGCTTGGACAGGAACACCGGGGAGCTGTTTTTT.

Many counts were recorded for this clonotype. The genes are TRBV6-1 and TRBJ1-5; no definite D call. The germline V and J ends were trimmed by 7 bases and 2 bases, with 6 bases remaining between them. CDR1 MNHNS and CDR2 SASEGT come from the germline V gene. This CDR3 region has 12 residues. The CDR3 reads CASKEGNQPQHF. DNA for the CDR3: TGTGCCAGCAAGGAAGGCAATCAGCCCCAGCATTTT.

This clonotype is medium-sized in the sample. The rearrangement links TRBV11-2 to TRBJ2-5; 7 nucleotides line up with TRBD2. After removal of 5 bases from V and 2 bases from J, the junction contained 11 bases not matched to a gene. CDR3 length equals 16 residues. Germline V gives CDR1 SGHAT, CDR2 FQNNGV. This CDR3 reads CASSQRGLALQETQYF. In nucleotides, the CDR3 is TGTGCCAGCAGCCAGCGGGGACTTGCACTGCAAGAGACCCAGTACTTC.

This clonotype was counted ten times or more. The rearrangement joins TRBV7-6 to TRBJ2-5, with TRBD1 as a possible D gene (6 bases). The CDR3 has 13 amino acids. Germline V gene lookup returns CDR1 SGHVS and CDR2 FNYEAQ. The ends were cut back, 4 bases at V and 4 bases at J, with 10 bases in the middle. CDR3 loop: CASSSTGLETQYF. CDR3 DNA sequence: TGTGCCAGCAGCTCCACAGGGTTAGAGACCCAGTACTTC.

For this clonotype: A much larger clone lies one base from this, so it may be a read error. V usage is TRBV6-4 and J usage is TRBJ2-3; possibly TRBD2 for D (5 bases). The CDR3 contains 16 residues. The germline gives CDR1 MRHNA, CDR2 SNTAGT. The germline V and J ends were trimmed by 1 base and 1 base, with 12 bases remaining between them. Here the CDR3 DNA reads TGTGCCAGCAGTGACTTGGGGATTAGCGGCACAGATACGCAGTATTTT. Its protein is CASSDLGISGTDTQYF.

This clonotype has a count of ten or more. J is TRBJ2-1 and V is TRBV12-3 or TRBV12-4; TRBD1 agrees at 8 bases. The CDR3 length is 14 residues. V trimming: 6 bases; J trimming: 7 bases; junction bases outside the gene matches: 8. The CDR3 DNA reads as TGTGCCAGCAGGCTCGGGACAGGTTGGAATGAGCAGTTCTTC. It codes for CASRLGTGWNEQFF.

The table lists this clonotype with many counts. The junction and the germline gene differ at one end; a read error may be behind it. The chain couples TRBV11-3 to TRBJ2-1, with a possible D match to TRBD2 (7 bases). Germline CDR1 and CDR2: SGHNT and YENEEA. The CDR3 has 15 amino acids. CDR3 DNA sequence: TGTGCCAGCAGCCCTCAAGGGGGGGACTACGATGAGCAGTTCTTC. It encodes CASSPQGGDYDEQFF.

This sequence joins TRBV12-3 or TRBV12-4 and TRBJ2-1, with D maybe TRBD2 (6 bases). Deletions cut 5 bases from V and 9 bases from J, with 17 bases between. The CDR3 contains 14 residues. In DNA form, the CDR3 reads TGTGCCAGCAGTCTATCCCGGGACTTGGGTGAGCAGTTCTTC. Amino acid sequence: CASSLSRDLGEQFF.

The CDR3 protein is CASSPGTGAPSYGYTF. CDR3 DNA sequence: TGTGCCAGCAGTCCCGGGACAGGGGCCCCCAGCTATGGCTACACCTTC. The rearrangement joins TRBV12-3 or TRBV12-4 to TRBJ1-2, with TRBD1 identical over 10 bases. Germline trimming cut 5 bases from V and 4 bases from J; bases unmatched to any gene: 10. This CDR3 has 16 residues.

This clonotype was picked up many times. The rearrangement joins TRBV12-3 or TRBV12-4 to TRBJ1-1; the match to TRBD1 covers 10 bases. Germline trimming cut 5 bases from V and 6 bases from J; bases unmatched to any gene: 3. This CDR3 contains 13 residues. The CDR3 spells CASSPGQGSEAFF. The CDR3 DNA reads TGTGCCAGCAGTCCGGGACAGGGGTCTGAAGCTTTCTTT.

This clonotype has a count of ten or more. The chain carries TRBV28 and TRBJ1-2; D possibly corresponds to TRBD1 (5 bases). The CDR3 is 10 amino acids. Trimming took 4 bases from V and 13 from J, leaving 10 bases between them. The germline V gene encodes CDR1 MDHEN and CDR2 SYDVKM. The CDR3 sequence: CASSWKGLTF. The CDR3 bases are TGTGCCAGCAGTTGGAAGGGGCTCACCTTC.

This clonotype occurred many times. This chain links TRBV10-3 with TRBJ1-2; maybe TRBD1 (6 bases). The germline gives CDR1 ENHRY, CDR2 SYGVKD. Trimming pared 5 bases from V and 4 bases from J, leaving 20 bases between. The CDR3 length is 16 residues. The CDR3 is CAISRDNALAPYGYTF. CDR3 DNA sequence: TGTGCCATCAGTCGGGACAACGCCTTGGCGCCCTATGGCTACACCTTC.

This clonotype was detected ten times or more. This sequence joins TRBV6-2 or TRBV6-3 and TRBJ1-5; TRBD1 might be the D (5 bases). Germline CDR1 is MNHEY and CDR2 is SVGEGT. The CDR3 has 16 amino acids. V lost 6 bases and J lost 1, with 16 bases in between. CDR3 residues: CASRDLQGRSNQPQHF. The CDR3 bases are TGTGCCAGCAGGGATCTTCAGGGTCGGAGCAATCAGCCCCAGCATTTT.

This clonotype was observed at least ten times. J is TRBJ2-3 and V is TRBV24-1; 7 nucleotides match TRBD1. J gave up 1 base and V 7 bases, and 13 bases lay outside the gene matches. The CDR3 is 17 residues long. CDR1 KGHDR and CDR2 SFDVKD come from the germline V gene. CDR3 sequence reads: CATSHATGTVGTDTQYF. The CDR3 DNA reads as TGTGCCACCAGCCACGCCACCGGGACAGTCGGCACAGATACGCAGTATTTT.

This clonotype occurred many times. This rearrangement joins TRBV12-3 or TRBV12-4 to TRBJ2-1, with a weak D call TRBD1 (5 bases). CDR3 length: 12 residues. The V gene lost 6 bases and the J gene lost 9 bases, with 12 bases spanning the gap. For the CDR3, the DNA is TGTGCCAGCAGCCGACAGTTAGGTGAGCAGTTCTTC. This sequence encodes CASSRQLGEQFF.

This clonotype came up many times. This chain links TRBV7-3 with TRBJ2-1, with 7 bases lining up with TRBD2. Germline V lookup: CDR1 SGHTA, CDR2 FQGTGA. Trimming took 1 base from V and 7 from J; bases not matched to a gene: 10. The CDR3 extends over 16 amino acids. The CDR3 protein is CASSLIAGLGKNEQFF. The CDR3 DNA follows: TGTGCCAGCAGCTTAATAGCGGGCCTGGGTAAGAATGAGCAGTTCTTC.

This clonotype was seen only a few times. This chain connects TRBV28 to TRBJ2-6; maybe TRBD1 (6 bases). Germline-derived CDR1 and CDR2 are MDHEN and SYDVKM. The CDR3 contains 17 residues. V lost 5 bases and J 0 bases, leaving 14 bases between the germline ends. CDR3 bases: TGTGCCAGCAGTATACTGGACAGCCTCTCTGGGGCCAACGTCCTGACTTTC. Residues: CASSILDSLSGANVLTF.

Ten or more counts support this clonotype. This sequence joins TRBV7-2 and TRBJ2-2; weak D call: TRBD1 (5 bases). Per the germline V gene, CDR1 is SGHTA and CDR2 is FQGNSA. The CDR3 is made up of 14 amino acids. The V end was cut by 8 bases, the J end by 5 bases, with 15 bases between. The CDR3 bases are TGTGCCAGCCGGCCCAGGGTCGGGACCGGGGAGCTGTTTTTT. Amino acid sequence: CASRPRVGTGELFF.